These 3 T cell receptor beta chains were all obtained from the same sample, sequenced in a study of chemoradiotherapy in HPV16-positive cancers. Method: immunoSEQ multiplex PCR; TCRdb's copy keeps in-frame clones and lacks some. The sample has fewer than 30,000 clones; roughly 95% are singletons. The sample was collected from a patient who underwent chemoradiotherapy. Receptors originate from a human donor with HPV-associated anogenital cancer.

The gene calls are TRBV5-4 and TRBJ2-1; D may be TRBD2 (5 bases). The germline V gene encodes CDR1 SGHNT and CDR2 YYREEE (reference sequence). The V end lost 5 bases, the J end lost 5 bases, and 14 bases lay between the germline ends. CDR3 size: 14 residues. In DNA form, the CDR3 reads TGTGCCAGCAGGGGGAGTCCCTCTCACAATGAGCAGTTCTTC. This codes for CASRGSPSHNEQFF. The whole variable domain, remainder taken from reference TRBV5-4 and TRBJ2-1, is ETGVTQSPTHLIKTRGQQVTLRCSSQSGHNTVSWYQQALGQGPQFIFQYYREEENGRGNFPPRFSGLQFPNYSSELNVNALELDDSALYLCASRGSPSHNEQFFGPGTRLTVL.

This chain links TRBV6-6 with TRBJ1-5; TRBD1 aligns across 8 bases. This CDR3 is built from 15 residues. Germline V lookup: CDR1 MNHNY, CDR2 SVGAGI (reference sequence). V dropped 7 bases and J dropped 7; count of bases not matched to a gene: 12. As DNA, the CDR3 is TGTGCCAGCACCCAAAGGGGGACAGGAGGACAGCCCCAGCATTTT. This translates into CASTQRGTGGQPQHF.

The CDR3 DNA follows: TGTGCCAGCTCACCGGGAGGGAACCAGCCCCAGCATTTT. Translation gives CASSPGGNQPQHF. The genes are TRBV18 and TRBJ1-5; D not certain. Germline V gene sequence: CDR1 KGHSH, CDR2 LQKENI. The CDR3 is 13 amino acids. Between the trimmed V and J ends, which lost 3 bases and 7 bases, there was a span of 10 bases.